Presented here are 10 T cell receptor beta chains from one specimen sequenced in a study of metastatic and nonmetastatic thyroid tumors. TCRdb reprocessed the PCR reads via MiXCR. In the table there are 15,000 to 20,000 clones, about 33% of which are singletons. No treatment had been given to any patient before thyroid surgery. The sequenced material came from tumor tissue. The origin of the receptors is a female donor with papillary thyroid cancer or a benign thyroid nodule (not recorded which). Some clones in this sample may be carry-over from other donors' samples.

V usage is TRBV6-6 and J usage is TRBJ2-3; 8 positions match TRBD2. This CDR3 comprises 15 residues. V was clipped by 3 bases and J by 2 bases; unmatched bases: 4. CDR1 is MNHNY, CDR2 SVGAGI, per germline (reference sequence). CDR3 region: CASSYRAGVTDTQYF. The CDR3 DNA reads TGTGCCAGCAGTTATAGAGCGGGAGTCACAGATACGCAGTATTTT.

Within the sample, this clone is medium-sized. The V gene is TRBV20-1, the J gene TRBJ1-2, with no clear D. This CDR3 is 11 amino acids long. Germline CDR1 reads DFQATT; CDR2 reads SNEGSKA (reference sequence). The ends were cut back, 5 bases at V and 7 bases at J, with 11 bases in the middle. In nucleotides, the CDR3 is TGCAGTGCTGAGTCAGGTATTGGCTACACCTTC. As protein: CSAESGIGYTF.

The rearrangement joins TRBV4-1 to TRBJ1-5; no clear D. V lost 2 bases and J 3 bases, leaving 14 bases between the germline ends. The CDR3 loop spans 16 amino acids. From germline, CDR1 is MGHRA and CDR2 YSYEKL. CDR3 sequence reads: CASSQLGLVDNQPQHF. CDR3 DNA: TGCGCCAGCAGCCAACTTGGATTGGTGGACAATCAGCCCCAGCATTTT.

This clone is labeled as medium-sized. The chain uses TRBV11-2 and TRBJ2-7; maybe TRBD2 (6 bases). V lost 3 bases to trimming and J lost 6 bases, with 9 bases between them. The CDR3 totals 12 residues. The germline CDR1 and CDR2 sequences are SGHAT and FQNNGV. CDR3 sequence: CASSLTRGEQYF. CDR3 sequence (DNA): TGTGCCAGCAGCTTGACTAGAGGCGAGCAGTACTTC.

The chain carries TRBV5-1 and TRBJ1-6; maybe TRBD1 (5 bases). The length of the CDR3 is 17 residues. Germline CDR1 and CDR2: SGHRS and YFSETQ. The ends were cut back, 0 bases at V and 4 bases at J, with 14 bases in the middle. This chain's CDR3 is CASSLGLVGTYNSPLHF. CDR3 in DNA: TGCGCCAGCAGCTTGGGCCTGGTGGGGACTTATAATTCACCCCTCCACTTT.

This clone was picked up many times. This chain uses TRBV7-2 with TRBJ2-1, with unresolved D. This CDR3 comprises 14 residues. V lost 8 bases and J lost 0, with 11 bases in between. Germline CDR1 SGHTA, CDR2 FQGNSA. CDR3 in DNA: TGTGCCAGCCAGAAAAGGGACTCCTACAATGAGCAGTTCTTC. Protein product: CASQKRDSYNEQFF. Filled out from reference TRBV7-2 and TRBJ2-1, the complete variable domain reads GAGVSQSPSNKVTEKGKDVELRCDPISGHTALYWYRQSLGQGLEFLIYFQGNSAPDKSGLPSDRFSAERTGGSVSTLTIQRTQQEDSAVYLCASQKRDSYNEQFFGPGTRLTVL.

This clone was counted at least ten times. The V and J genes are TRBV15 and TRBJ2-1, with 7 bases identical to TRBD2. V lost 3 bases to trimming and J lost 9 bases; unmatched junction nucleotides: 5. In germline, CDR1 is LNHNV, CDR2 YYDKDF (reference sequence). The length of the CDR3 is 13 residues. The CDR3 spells CATSRDSGREQFF. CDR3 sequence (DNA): TGTGCCACCAGCAGGGATAGCGGGCGTGAGCAGTTCTTC. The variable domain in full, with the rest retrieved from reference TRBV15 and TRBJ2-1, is DAMVIQNPRYQVTQFGKPVTLSCSQTLNHNVMYWYQQKSSQAPKLLFHYYDKDFNNEADTPDNFQSRRPNTSFCFLDIRSPGLGDTAMYLCATSRDSGREQFFGPGTRLTVL.

Here the CDR3 reads CSARDRLAGVRPYEQYF. The CDR3 bases are TGCAGTGCTAGAGATCGCCTAGCGGGAGTTCGCCCCTACGAGCAGTACTTC. The rearrangement uses TRBV20-1 and TRBJ2-7, with 10 nucleotides matching TRBD2. V lost 0 bases and J lost 2; bases outside the gene matches: 10. Germline V gene data show CDR1 as DFQATT and CDR2 as SNEGSKA (reference sequence). The CDR3 loop spans 17 amino acids.

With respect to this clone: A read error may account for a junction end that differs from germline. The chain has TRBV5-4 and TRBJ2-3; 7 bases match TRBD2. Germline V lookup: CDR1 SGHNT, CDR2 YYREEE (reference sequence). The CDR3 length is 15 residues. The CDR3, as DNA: TGTGCCAGCAGCTTGGCCTGGCGGGAGATGGATATGCAGTATTTT. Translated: CASSLAWREMDMQYF.

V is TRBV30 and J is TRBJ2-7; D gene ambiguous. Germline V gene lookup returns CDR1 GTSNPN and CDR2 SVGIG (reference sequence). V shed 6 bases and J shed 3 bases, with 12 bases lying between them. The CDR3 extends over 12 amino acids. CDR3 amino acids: CACSTYFYEQYF. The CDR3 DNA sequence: TGTGCCTGCTCGACATATTTCTACGAGCAGTACTTC.